These 8 T cell receptor beta chains originate from one sample sequenced in a study of molecular identifiers for immune sequencing clone quantification. One entry per CDR3 protein results from TCRdb running MiXCR on the PCR reads. The sample carries around 460,000 distinct CDR3 sequences, around 23% recorded once. Sequenced sample: naive CD8+ T cells from blood, with Jurkat cell RNA spiked in. Subset specified: FACS-sorted CD8+CD4-CCR7+CD45RA+ naive T cells. The receptors derive from a human donor in good health. Some libraries in this study had Jurkat cell RNA spiked in.

This clonotype was counted ten times or more. J is TRBJ2-7 and V is TRBV28, with 7 positions matching TRBD2. Germline trimming cut 6 bases from V and 4 bases from J; bases unmatched to any gene: 12. Germline-derived CDR1 and CDR2 are MDHEN and SYDVKM. This CDR3 is built from 15 residues. This chain's CDR3 is CASSPTGGSWYEQYF. The CDR3 bases are TGTGCCAGCAGCCCCACCGGCGGGAGCTGGTACGAGCAGTACTTC.

This clonotype was seen once. This could be a read error, since a much larger clone is one nucleotide away. The conserved phenylalanine or tryptophan is not found at the CDR3 terminus, so this likely reflects a read error. The chain recombines TRBV4-3 with TRBJ2-1, with TRBD1 identical over 7 bases. V shed 1 base and J 6 bases; nucleotides not matched to a gene: 0. The CDR3 extends over 13 amino acids. The germline gives CDR1 LGHNA, CDR2 YSLEER. The CDR3 loop reads CASSQGTGNEQFL. The DNA of the CDR3 is TGCGCCAGCAGCCAAGGGACAGGCAATGAGCAGTTCTTG.

The V and J genes are TRBV3-1 and TRBJ2-2; 8 bases line up with TRBD2. The CDR3 spans 16 residues. V dropped 3 bases and J dropped 3; count of bases not matched to a gene: 6. Germline CDR1 is LGHDT and CDR2 is YNNKEL (reference sequence). CDR3 amino acids: CASSHGLAWDTGELFF. The CDR3 nucleotides are TGTGCCAGCAGCCACGGACTAGCCTGGGACACCGGGGAGCTGTTTTTT.

The chain is built from TRBV15 and TRBJ1-1; 8 bases align to TRBD1. The trim removed 0 bases at V and 4 bases at J, leaving 4 bases unmatched. There are 15 residues in the CDR3. Germline V gene sequence: CDR1 LNHNV, CDR2 YYDKDF (reference sequence). CDR3 sequence reads: CATSREAGGSTEAFF. Written as DNA, the CDR3 is TGTGCCACCAGCAGAGAGGCAGGGGGCTCCACTGAAGCTTTCTTT.

Of note for this clonotype: A read error is possible here, since a much larger clone lies one base away. The chain combines TRBV6-6 with TRBJ1-5, with D uncertain. The CDR3 consists of 17 residues. Germline loops: CDR1 MNHNY, CDR2 SVGAGI (reference sequence). In nucleotides, the CDR3 is TGTGCCAGCAGTTACGATAACCTGGTTTGGAGCAATCACCCCCAGCATTTT. Translated: CASSYDNLVWSNHPQHF.

This chain uses TRBV12-5 with TRBJ1-2, with D possibly being TRBD1 (5 bases). The V and J ends lost 5 bases and 5 bases respectively, with 9 bases between them. CDR1 and CDR2 from the germline V gene are LGHNT and FRNRAP. This CDR3 spans 12 amino acids. The CDR3: CASGRDSYGYTF. The CDR3 coding sequence is TGTGCTAGTGGTAGAGACAGTTATGGCTACACCTTC. The full variable domain, in which reference TRBV12-5 and TRBJ1-2 provide the parts outside the CDR3, is DARVTQTPRHKVTEMGQEVTMRCQPILGHNTVFWYRQTMMQGLELLAYFRNRAPLDDSGMPKDRFSAEMPDATLATLKIQPSEPRDSAVYFCASGRDSYGYTFGSGTRLTVV.

This clonotype was seen more than once but under ten times. This rearrangement joins TRBV6-5 to TRBJ1-1; no clear D. The germline V and J ends were trimmed by 7 bases and 0 bases, with 9 bases remaining between them. The CDR3 runs to 13 residues. The V gene's germline CDR1 is MNHEY and CDR2 SVGAGI. In DNA form, the CDR3 reads TGTGCCAGCACCCTCTCCCTGAACACTGAAGCTTTCTTT. It encodes CASTLSLNTEAFF.

This clonotype was counted a few times. The chain recombines TRBV5-4 with TRBJ1-1, with D hard to call. The CDR3 extends over 13 amino acids. V shed 3 bases and J shed 6 bases, with 12 bases lying between them. The germline V gene has CDR1 SGHNT and CDR2 YYREEE (reference sequence). CDR3 nucleotides: TGTGCCAGCAGCTGGACGGGCCTCCCTGAAGCTTTCTTT. This gives the protein CASSWTGLPEAFF.